The TCR beta chain described here comes from a study of CD8 T cells in ankylosing spondylitis. TCRdb re-analysed the 5' RACE reads in MiXCR, keeping a single row per CDR3 protein. In the table there are tens of thousands of distinct CDR3 sequences, 5.3% of which are singletons. The CDR3 totals 14 residues. The germline gives CDR1 MNHEY, CDR2 SVGAGI. Trimming took off 6 bases at V and 8 bases at J, with 19 bases between the two ends. Study results and caveats: Reportedly, matched ankylosing spondylitis synovial fluid was significantly enriched for disease-linked clones. A TCR beta motif made of about 8 highly homologous variants seemed typical of ankylosing spondylitis blood.

This clonotype was found many times. The antigen is not known. The material sequenced was blood, either unsorted or a sorted T cell fraction (not recorded which). The chain couples TRBV6-5 to TRBJ1-2; the D is unclear. The clonotype originates from a male donor with ankylosing spondylitis or in good health (not recorded which). In DNA form, the CDR3 reads TGTGCCAGCAGAATAAAACCCTGGGCCTTCGGCTACACCTTC. It translates to CASRIKPWAFGYTF.